This TCR beta chain emerged from a study of shared clonotypes between healthy human individuals. Study-wide context: The donor pool was made up of a couple of women and three men aged 18 to 49.

Whole-study findings and limits: Some clonotypes were shared by all four sorted-subset donors, while others were not shared. The non-shared ones had lower generation probabilities than the shared ones.

The input for sorted-subset replicate PCRs was around 0.2 ug DNA, about 30,000 T cell genomes. Using immunoSEQ multiplex PCR, the repertoire was profiled, and TCRdb retains in-frame clones only, with some absent. This sample yields some 1.1 million clones, of which around 77% are seen a single time; 0.7% to 0.95% belongs to the top ten. Points on this clone: No antigen is known for it.

Sequencing input: memory CD4+ T cells from PBMCs. The subset is: CD45RA-negative fraction. The clonotype originates from a man between 18 and 29 years old in good health. Some clones in this sample may be carry-over from other donors' samples.

The CDR3: CASGRTGLRQFF. DNA of the CDR3: TGTGCCAGTGGACGGACAGGCCTACGGCAGTTCTTC. V gene TRBV7-2 combines with J gene TRBJ2-1; the match to TRBD1 covers 7 bases. Germline V gene lookup returns CDR1 SGHTA and CDR2 FQGNSA. V was pared by 9 bases and J by 12 bases, with 11 bases of the junction left unmatched. This CDR3 comprises 12 residues.